The clone carrying this TCR beta chain was counted a few times. Unfractionated whole blood was the source from which total RNA was extracted. The record originates from a study of human T cells and chemical hapten exposure. The germline CDR1 and CDR2 sequences are SGHNT and YYREEE (reference sequence). This CDR3 is built from 13 residues. The V end was cut by 5 bases, the J end by 4 bases, with 12 bases between. Within the library, unique molecular identifiers were attached to each individual cDNA molecule. Via MiXCR, TCRdb re-called the 5' RACE reads, giving one row per CDR3 protein. The sample has approximately 80,000 distinct CDR3 sequences, 15% to 20% seen once.

V gene TRBV5-4 combines with J gene TRBJ2-5, with D unclear. The clonotype originates from a female donor in good health. CDR3 amino acids: CASSPTERETQYF. The CDR3 DNA reads TGTGCCAGCAGTCCCACAGAGCGAGAGACCCAGTACTTC.